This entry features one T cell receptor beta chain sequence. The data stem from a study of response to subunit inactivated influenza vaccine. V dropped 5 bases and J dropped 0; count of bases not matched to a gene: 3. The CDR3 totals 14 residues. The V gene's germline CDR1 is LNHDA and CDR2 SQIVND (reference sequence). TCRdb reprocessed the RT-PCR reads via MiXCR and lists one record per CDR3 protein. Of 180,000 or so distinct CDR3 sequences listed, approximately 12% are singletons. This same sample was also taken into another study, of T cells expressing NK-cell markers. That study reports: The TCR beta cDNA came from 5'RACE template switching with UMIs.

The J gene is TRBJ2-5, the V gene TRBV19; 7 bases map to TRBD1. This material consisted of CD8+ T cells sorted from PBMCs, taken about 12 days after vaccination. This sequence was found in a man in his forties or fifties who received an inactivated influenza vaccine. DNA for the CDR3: TGTGCCAGTAGTCCACAGGGGTACCAAGAGACCCAGTACTTC. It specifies CASSPQGYQETQYF.